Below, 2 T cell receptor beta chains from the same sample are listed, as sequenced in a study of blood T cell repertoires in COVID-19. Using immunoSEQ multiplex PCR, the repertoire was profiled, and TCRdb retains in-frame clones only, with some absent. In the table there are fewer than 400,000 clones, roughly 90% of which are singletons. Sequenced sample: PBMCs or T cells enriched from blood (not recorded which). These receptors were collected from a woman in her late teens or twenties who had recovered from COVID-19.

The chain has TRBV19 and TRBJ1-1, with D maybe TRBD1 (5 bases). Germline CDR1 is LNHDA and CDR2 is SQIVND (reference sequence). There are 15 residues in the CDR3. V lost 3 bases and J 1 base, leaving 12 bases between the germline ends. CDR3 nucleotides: TGTGCCAGTAGTATCGGGGGGGTGAAGAACACTGAAGCTTTCTTT. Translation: CASSIGGVKNTEAFF. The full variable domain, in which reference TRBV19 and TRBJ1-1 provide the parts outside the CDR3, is DGGITQSPKYLFRKEGQNVTLSCEQNLNHDAMYWYRQDPGQGLRLIYYSQIVNDFQKGDIAEGYSVSREKKESFPLTVTSAQKNPTAFYLCASSIGGVKNTEAFFGQGTRLTVV.

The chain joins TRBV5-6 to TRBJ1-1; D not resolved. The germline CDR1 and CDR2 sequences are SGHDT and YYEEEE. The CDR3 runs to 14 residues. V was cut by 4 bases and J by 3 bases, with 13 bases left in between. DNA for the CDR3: TGTGCCAGCAGCACCGGTCCACCTCACACTGAAGCTTTCTTT. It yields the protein CASSTGPPHTEAFF.